This TCR beta chain derives from a study of response to subunit inactivated influenza vaccine. Study findings and constraints: Authors suggested each seasonal flu vaccination may recruit only limited numbers of new T cells.

This clonotype was counted ten times or more. Its target is not known. Germline V gene sequence: CDR1 DFQATT, CDR2 SNEGSKA (reference sequence). V dropped 3 bases and J dropped 5 bases, with 8 bases sitting between them. The CDR3 has 12 residues. Each CDR3 protein is one row after TCRdb ran MiXCR on the RT-PCR reads. The sample lists hundreds of thousands of distinct CDR3 sequences; over 10% were seen once. This material consisted of PBMCs from blood, taken roughly 46 days after vaccination. The chain employs TRBV20-1 and TRBJ2-1; D is ambiguous. The receptor was isolated from a man aged 50 or older who received an inactivated influenza vaccine. DNA of the CDR3: TGCAGTGCTAGTAGGCAGAACAATGAGCAGTTCTTC. Translation gives CSASRQNNEQFF.